The 14 T cell receptor beta chains given below trace back to one sample, sequenced in a study of CD8 T cells in ankylosing spondylitis. The study, taken as a whole, reports: A TCR beta motif of about eight highly homologous variants seemed to mark ankylosing spondylitis blood.

For these receptors, no antigen is known. Each CDR3 protein is one row after TCRdb ran MiXCR on the 5' RACE reads. The sample consists of more than 300,000 distinct CDR3 sequences, around 7.6% of them appearing once. Sequencing was performed on blood, either unsorted or a sorted T cell fraction (not recorded which). The receptors were sampled from a male donor with ankylosing spondylitis.

This clonotype was detected ten times or more. The genes are TRBV29-1 and TRBJ2-5; possible D gene TRBD2, 6 bases. The CDR3 sequence is 12 residues long. Trimming pared 6 bases from V and 4 bases from J, leaving 12 bases between. Germline-derived CDR1 and CDR2 are SQVTM and ANQGSEA. CDR3 DNA sequence: TGCAGCGTGCGGGGACCTAGAGAGACCCAGTACTTC. Residues: CSVRGPRETQYF.

This clonotype was recorded a few times. The rearrangement links TRBV9 to TRBJ2-2, with a weak D call TRBD1 (6 bases). V shed 4 bases and J shed 2 bases, with 15 bases lying between them. This CDR3 has 16 residues. CDR1 and CDR2 (germline): SGDLS, YYNGEE. CDR3 nucleotides: TGTGCCAGCAGCCCCACAGGGAGCCTCAACACCGGGGAGCTGTTTTTT. Protein product: CASSPTGSLNTGELFF.

Ten or more counts support this clonotype. V gene TRBV7-9 combines with J gene TRBJ2-3; D uncertain. Germline CDR1 and CDR2: SEHNR and FQNEAQ (reference sequence). V was trimmed by 2 bases and J by 7 bases, leaving 10 bases between them. The CDR3 is made up of 13 amino acids. The CDR3 here is CASSLMSANTQYF. In DNA, the CDR3 is TGTGCCAGCAGCTTAATGAGCGCAAATACGCAGTATTTT.

The chain carries TRBV27 and TRBJ1-2, with D unresolved. V was pared by 8 bases and J by 4 bases, with 14 bases between. The germline CDR1 and CDR2 sequences are MNHEY and SMNVEV (reference sequence). CDR3 length equals 13 residues. For the CDR3, the DNA is TGTGCCAGCGGCCTCTCAAGCTCCTATGGCTACACCTTC. Protein product: CASGLSSSYGYTF.

This clonotype was seen repeatedly, ten times or more. This chain links TRBV7-2 with TRBJ2-3, with 9 bases fitting TRBD2. CDR3 length: 17 amino acids. Germline V gene sequence: CDR1 SGHTA, CDR2 FQGNSA. Germline trimming cut 0 bases from V and 6 bases from J; bases unmatched to any gene: 10. The CDR3 region is CASSLAPGLAGDDTQYF. The DNA for the CDR3 is TGTGCCAGCAGCTTAGCCCCAGGGTTAGCGGGAGACGATACGCAGTATTTT.

Only a few counts were recorded for this clonotype. V gene TRBV7-9 combines with J gene TRBJ1-1, with a possible D match to TRBD1 (6 bases). The CDR3 is 13 residues long. The V gene's germline CDR1 is SEHNR and CDR2 FQNEAQ (reference sequence). The V gene lost 1 base and the J gene lost 7 bases, with 10 bases spanning the gap. For the CDR3, the DNA is TGTGCCAGCAGCTTAGGACAGGCGGGTGAAGCTTTCTTT. Amino acid sequence: CASSLGQAGEAFF.

In this sample, this clonotype turned up a few times. The chain links TRBV20-1 to TRBJ1-4; no firm D call. V shed 6 bases and J shed 4 bases, with 12 bases lying between them. The length of the CDR3 is 13 residues. CDR1 is DFQATT, CDR2 SNEGSKA, per germline (reference sequence). The CDR3 region is CSAHPRNNEKLFF. The CDR3 nucleotides read TGCAGTGCCCACCCCAGGAATAATGAAAAACTGTTTTTT.

A few counts support this clonotype. The chain joins TRBV15 to TRBJ2-7; D is perhaps TRBD1 (6 bases). V lost 0 bases, J lost 4 bases, and 10 bases lay in between. This CDR3 is 14 amino acids long. Germline assignment: CDR1 LNHNV and CDR2 YYDKDF (reference sequence). CDR3 loop: CATSREGTGYEQYF. Here the CDR3 DNA reads TGTGCCACCAGCAGAGAGGGCACAGGGTACGAGCAGTACTTC.

This clonotype was found many times. V is TRBV7-8 and J is TRBJ2-1, with TRBD2 identical over 13 bases. With V trimmed by 5 bases and J by 5 bases, 6 bases remained unmatched. Germline assignment: CDR1 SGHVS and CDR2 FQNEAQ. The CDR3 is 16 residues long. CDR3 sequence reads: CASSKGLAGHHNEQFF. For the CDR3, the DNA is TGTGCCAGCAGCAAGGGACTAGCGGGGCATCACAATGAGCAGTTCTTC.

The chain employs TRBV5-1 and TRBJ1-2; no firm D call. The CDR3 spans 11 residues. The germline V gene encodes CDR1 SGHRS and CDR2 YFSETQ. V was pared by 3 bases and J by 4 bases, with 4 bases between. The CDR3 sequence: CASSSSYGYTF. For the CDR3, the DNA is TGCGCCAGCAGCTCCAGCTATGGCTACACCTTC.

The gene calls are TRBV5-1 and TRBJ2-1; perhaps TRBD1 as D (6 bases). This CDR3 is built from 14 residues. Trimming left V 2 bases short and J 7 bases short, with 13 bases between. Germline loops: CDR1 SGHRS, CDR2 YFSETQ. The CDR3 is CASSFPGAANEQFF. The CDR3 DNA reads TGCGCCAGCAGCTTCCCAGGGGCGGCAAATGAGCAGTTCTTC.

V and J are TRBV5-4 and TRBJ2-1; TRBD2 matches 8 bases. The CDR3 covers 16 residues. Germline V gene data show CDR1 as SGHNT and CDR2 as YYREEE (reference sequence). V lost 4 bases to trimming and J lost 2 bases; unmatched junction nucleotides: 8. DNA for the CDR3: TGTGCCAGCAGCGTGGGTCTAGCGGGCGCCTACAATGAGCAGTTCTTC. This translates into CASSVGLAGAYNEQFF.

This clonotype has just a few counts. The rearrangement uses TRBV3-1 and TRBJ2-1; D perhaps matches TRBD2 (5 bases). V was trimmed by 0 bases and J by 5 bases, leaving 14 bases between them. There are 16 residues in the CDR3. Germline V gene lookup returns CDR1 LGHDT and CDR2 YNNKEL (reference sequence). The DNA for the CDR3 is TGTGCCAGCAGCCAAGACGCCCCGGGAAGAAACAATGAGCAGTTCTTC. This codes for CASSQDAPGRNNEQFF.

This clonotype has only a few counts. The chain joins TRBV3-1 to TRBJ2-7; the D is unclear. Germline lookup yields CDR1 LGHDT and CDR2 YNNKEL (reference sequence). The V end was cut by 6 bases, the J end by 2 bases, with 17 bases between. The CDR3 spans 15 residues. The CDR3 loop is CASSYRWQQTYEQYF. Written as DNA, the CDR3 is TGTGCCAGCAGTTATAGGTGGCAGCAAACCTACGAGCAGTACTTC.